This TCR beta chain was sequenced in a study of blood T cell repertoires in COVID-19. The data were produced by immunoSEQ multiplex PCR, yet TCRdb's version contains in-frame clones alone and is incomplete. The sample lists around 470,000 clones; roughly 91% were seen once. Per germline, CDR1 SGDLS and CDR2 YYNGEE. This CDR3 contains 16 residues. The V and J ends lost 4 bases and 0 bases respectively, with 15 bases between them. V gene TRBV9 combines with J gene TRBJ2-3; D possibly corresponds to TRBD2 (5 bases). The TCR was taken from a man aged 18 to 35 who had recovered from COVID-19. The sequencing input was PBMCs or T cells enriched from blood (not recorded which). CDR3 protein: CASSPPGRASTDTQYF. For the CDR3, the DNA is TGTGCCAGCAGCCCCCCGGGAAGGGCTAGCACAGATACGCAGTATTTT.